Below, 5 T cell receptor beta chains from the same sample are listed, as sequenced in a study of human T cells and chemical hapten exposure. Time point: patch test 2, 6 weeks after DPC sensitization. Treatment reported: therapeutic diphenylcyclopropenone sensitization with weekly scalp DPC. TCRdb reanalysed the RACE reads using MiXCR and keeps one entry per CDR3 protein. The data contain a few hundred thousand distinct CDR3 sequences, about 6.3% of them singletons. The specimen was whole blood, collected in connection with sensitization to the hapten diphenylcyclopropenone (DPC). All receptors derive from a woman aged 18-29 years with alopecia areata. Some clones in this sample may be carry-over from other donors' samples.

V usage is TRBV7-9 and J usage is TRBJ1-2; D remains unclear. The CDR3 loop spans 14 amino acids. Per the germline V gene, CDR1 is SEHNR and CDR2 is FQNEAQ (reference sequence). The V gene lost 4 bases and the J gene lost 3 bases, with 12 bases spanning the gap. In DNA, the CDR3 is TGTGCCAGCAGCTCGGCGGAAACGGACTATGGCTACACCTTC. Its translation is CASSSAETDYGYTF.

The CDR3 DNA sequence: TGTGCCAGCAGCCAAGAGGCAGGGACTAGCGGCACAGATACGCAGTATTTT. This translates into CASSQEAGTSGTDTQYF. This rearrangement joins TRBV3-1 to TRBJ2-3, with 10 bases aligning to TRBD2. From germline, CDR1 is LGHDT and CDR2 YNNKEL (reference sequence). This CDR3 has 17 amino acids. Trimming took 0 bases from V and 1 from J; bases not matched to a gene: 4.

This clonotype showed up many times. The chain has TRBV6-5 and TRBJ1-5; maybe TRBD1 (5 bases). Germline V gives CDR1 MNHEY, CDR2 SVGAGI. V lost 2 bases, J lost 7 bases, and 9 bases lay in between. The CDR3 loop spans 13 amino acids. The CDR3 bases are TGTGCCAGCAGTTACGGGGGAGGGCAGCCCCAGCATTTT. Amino acids: CASSYGGGQPQHF.

A note on this clonotype: Since a much larger clone is just one base distant, this may be a read error. This CDR3 reads CASTTAGGTDTQYF. CDR3 sequence (DNA): TGTGCCAGCACAACCGCGGGGGGCACAGATACGCAGTATTTT. The gene calls are TRBV18 and TRBJ2-3; 7 bases fit TRBD2. The CDR3 has 14 amino acids. After removal of 8 bases from V and 1 base from J, the junction contained 6 bases not matched to a gene. From germline, CDR1 is KGHSH and CDR2 LQKENI. Looking up the rest from reference TRBV18 and TRBJ2-3 gives the full variable domain: NAGVMQNPRHLVRRRGQEARLRCSPMKGHSHVYWYRQLPEEGLKFMVYLQKENIIDESGMPKERFSAEFPKEGPSILRIQQVVRGDSAAYFCASTTAGGTDTQYFGPGTRLTVL.

The table lists this clonotype with many counts. The genes are TRBV5-8 and TRBJ2-1, with 7 bases fitting TRBD2. The CDR3 sequence is 15 residues long. Trimming removed 1 base from V and 4 bases from J; junction bases left unmatched: 5. Germline V gene lookup returns CDR1 SGHTS and CDR2 YDEGEE. In DNA form, the CDR3 reads TGTGCCAGCAGCTTGCCTCCCGGGAGGTACAATGAGCAGTTCTTC. Its protein is CASSLPPGRYNEQFF.